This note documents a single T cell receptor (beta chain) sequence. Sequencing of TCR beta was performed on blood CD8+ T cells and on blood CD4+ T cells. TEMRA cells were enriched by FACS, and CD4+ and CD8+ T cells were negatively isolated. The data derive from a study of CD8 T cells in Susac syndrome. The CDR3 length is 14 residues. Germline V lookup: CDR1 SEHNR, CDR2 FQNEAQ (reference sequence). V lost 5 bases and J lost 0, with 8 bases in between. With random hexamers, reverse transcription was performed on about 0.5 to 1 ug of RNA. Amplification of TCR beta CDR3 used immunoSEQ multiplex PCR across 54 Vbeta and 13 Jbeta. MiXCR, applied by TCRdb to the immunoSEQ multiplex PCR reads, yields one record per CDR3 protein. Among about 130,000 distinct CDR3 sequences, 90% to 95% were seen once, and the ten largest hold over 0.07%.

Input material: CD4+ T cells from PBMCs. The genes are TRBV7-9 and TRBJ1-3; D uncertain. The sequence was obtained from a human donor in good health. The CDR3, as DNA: TGTGCCAGCAGCCCGGGGTTCTCTGGAAACACCATATATTTT. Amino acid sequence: CASSPGFSGNTIYF.